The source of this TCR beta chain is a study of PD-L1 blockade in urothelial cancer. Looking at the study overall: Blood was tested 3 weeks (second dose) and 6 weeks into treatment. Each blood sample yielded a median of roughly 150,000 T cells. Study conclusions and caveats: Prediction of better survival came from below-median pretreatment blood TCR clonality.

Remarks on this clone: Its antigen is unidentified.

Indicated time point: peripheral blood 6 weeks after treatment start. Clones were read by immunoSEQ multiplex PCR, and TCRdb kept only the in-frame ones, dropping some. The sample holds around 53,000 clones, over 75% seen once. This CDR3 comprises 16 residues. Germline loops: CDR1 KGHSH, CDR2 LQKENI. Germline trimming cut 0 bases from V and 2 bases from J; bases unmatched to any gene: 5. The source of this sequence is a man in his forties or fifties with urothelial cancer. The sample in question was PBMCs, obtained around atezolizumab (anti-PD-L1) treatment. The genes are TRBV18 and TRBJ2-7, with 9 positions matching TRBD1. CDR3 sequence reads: CASSPPGTGLTYEQYF. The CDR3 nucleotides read TGTGCCAGCTCACCACCGGGGACAGGGCTCACCTACGAGCAGTACTTC.